Listed below are T cell receptor beta chains from one sample, sequenced in a study of T cells in tuberculosis. The method was immunoSEQ multiplex PCR; TCRdb's version includes in-frame clones alone and lacks a portion of them. The sample consists of roughly 35,000 clones, around 92% of them appearing once. Sample: PBMCs, taken at tuberculosis diagnosis. These receptors originate from an adult with tuberculosis. Some clones in this sample may be carry-over from other donors' samples. Both conserved end residues are part of each CDR3. Some rows have no size entry. The others give once, few or many, or a class for an expanded clone.

V: TRBV5-4; size: NA; CDR3: CASRVDRGGYNEQFF
V: TRBV19; size: NA; CDR3: CASSTPGQPNEKLFF
V: TRBV29-1; size: once; CDR3: CSVGTSGATGQFF
V: TRBV7-7; size: NA; CDR3: CASSKGDGSYEQYF
V: TRBV2; size: NA; CDR3: CASSEAPTGEVTQYF
V: TRBV11-2; size: NA; CDR3: CASSLDRGQYNEQFF
V: TRBV25-1; size: NA; CDR3: CASTDLRSSGNTIYF
V: TRBV29-1; size: NA; CDR3: CSVGPGLAGGTDTQYF
V: TRBV7-2; size: NA; CDR3: CASSRTSGSYNEQFF
V: TRBV29-1; size: NA; CDR3: CSVAQTRSTDTQYF
V: TRBV5-1; size: once; CDR3: CASSREGRGGGIQYF
V: TRBV5-4; size: NA; CDR3: CASSPIGTPYGYTF
V: TRBV5-1; size: NA; CDR3: CASSVDRTGPNNYGYTF
V: TRBV2; size: NA; CDR3: CASRVLGGEETQYF
V: TRBV10-1; size: NA; CDR3: CASSESSGPDTQYF
V: TRBV7-2; size: NA; CDR3: CASSSSPVRYEQYF
V: TRBV5-5; size: NA; CDR3: CASSLAVSSYNSPLHF
V: TRBV15; size: NA; CDR3: CATSRDYLRTSGGNEQYF
V: TRBV29-1; size: NA; CDR3: CSARDFTDTQYF
V: TRBV6-1; size: NA; CDR3: CASSEVLGQGAGGYTF
V: TRBV18; size: NA; CDR3: CASSPEGPFGYTF
V: TRBV5-1; size: NA; CDR3: CASSFTAPYPFSGNTIYF
V: TRBV27; size: NA; CDR3: CASSLGDRDASPLHF